The 13 T cell receptor beta chains given below trace back to one sample, sequenced in a study of T cell changes during pregnancy in multiple sclerosis. Assay: immunoSEQ multiplex PCR; the TCRdb copy retains only in-frame clones and omits some. Among 72,000 or so clones, around 93% were seen once, and the ten largest hold approximately 2.5%. The sequences come from peripheral blood, collected in the second trimester of pregnancy. These receptors were collected from a female donor with multiple sclerosis, enrolled in a pregnancy study.

The J gene is TRBJ1-6, the V gene TRBV15, with TRBD1 matching 7 bases. V shed 0 bases, J shed 10 bases, and the junction held 18 bases outside the gene matches. The CDR3 runs to 19 residues. Germline values: CDR1 LNHNV, CDR2 YYDKDF (reference sequence). The CDR3 sequence is CATSREGTAGLRGKSPLHF. CDR3 coding DNA: TGTGCCACCAGCAGAGAGGGGACAGCCGGACTGAGGGGAAAATCACCCCTCCACTTT.

The J gene is TRBJ2-1, the V gene TRBV19; TRBD2 matches 8 bases. The V gene end was trimmed by 4 bases and the J gene end by 5 bases; junction bases not matched to a gene: 1. From germline, CDR1 is LNHDA and CDR2 SQIVND (reference sequence). CDR3 length: 13 amino acids. The CDR3 is CASSSGGHNEQFF. The DNA of the CDR3 is TGTGCCAGTAGTAGCGGGGGGCACAATGAGCAGTTCTTC.

J is TRBJ2-1 and V is TRBV5-4, with 12 bases matching TRBD2. The CDR3 length is 19 residues. The germline CDR1 and CDR2 sequences are SGHNT and YYREEE (reference sequence). V trimming: 5 bases; J trimming: 4 bases; junction bases outside the gene matches: 16. This CDR3 is CASSSEGLAGGNQYNEQFF. The CDR3 region has the DNA TGTGCCAGCAGTTCCGAGGGACTAGCGGGTGGAAACCAATACAATGAGCAGTTCTTC.

This rearrangement joins TRBV5-8 to TRBJ2-1, with TRBD1 matching 10 bases. The CDR3 has 14 amino acids. Trimming took 4 bases from V and 4 from J; bases not matched to a gene: 2. In germline, CDR1 is SGHTS, CDR2 YDEGEE. CDR3 sequence (DNA): TGTGCCAGCAGCCCGGGACAGGGGTACAATGAGCAGTTCTTC. Translation gives CASSPGQGYNEQFF.

The chain employs TRBV9 and TRBJ2-5, with 7 bases matching TRBD2. V trimming: 3 bases; J trimming: 5 bases; junction bases outside the gene matches: 4. This CDR3 contains 13 residues. Germline V lookup: CDR1 SGDLS, CDR2 YYNGEE. CDR3 bases: TGTGCCAGCAGCGCCTGGGGGGGGGAGACCCAGTACTTC. Translated: CASSAWGGETQYF.

V is TRBV5-6 and J is TRBJ1-5; the D is unclear. There are 13 residues in the CDR3. With 0 bases removed from V and 4 bases from J, the gap between germline ends came to 5 bases. CDR1 and CDR2 from the germline V gene are SGHDT and YYEEEE. CDR3 nucleotide sequence: TGTGCCAGCAGCTTGGGCGTGAATCAGCCCCAGCATTTT. It specifies CASSLGVNQPQHF.

The chain links TRBV5-6 to TRBJ1-3; D is perhaps TRBD1 (6 bases). V dropped 1 base and J dropped 2 bases, with 13 bases sitting between them. The CDR3 has 16 amino acids. Germline values: CDR1 SGHDT, CDR2 YYEEEE. The DNA of the CDR3 is TGTGCCAGCAGCTTGAGGGCAGGGGCCACTGGAAACACCATATATTTT. Amino acids: CASSLRAGATGNTIYF.

The chain joins TRBV23-1 to TRBJ2-2; a possible D gene is TRBD2 (5 bases). TRBV23-1 is noted as an ORF with a role that remains uncertain. V lost 2 bases to trimming and J lost 4 bases, with 11 bases between them. The CDR3 runs to 15 residues. The CDR3 loop reads CASSQKRFGTGELFF. CDR3 coding DNA: TGCGCCAGCAGTCAAAAGCGGTTCGGCACCGGGGAGCTGTTTTTT.

The genes are TRBV27 and TRBJ2-3, with TRBD1 identical over 7 bases. CDR3 size: 15 residues. Germline V lookup: CDR1 MNHEY, CDR2 SMNVEV (reference sequence). V shed 2 bases and J 6 bases; nucleotides not matched to a gene: 8. This CDR3 is CASSLRDRGQDTQYF. The DNA for the CDR3 is TGTGCCAGCAGTTTAAGGGACAGAGGACAGGATACGCAGTATTTT.

This chain joins TRBV30 and TRBJ1-6, with 8 bases that match TRBD1. The CDR3 spans 13 residues. J was trimmed by 9 bases and V by 7 bases; bases with no gene match: 8. Germline V CDR1 and CDR2: GTSNPN, SVGIG (reference sequence). CDR3 DNA: TGTGCCTTCTCGGACAGGGTTGGTTCACCCCTCCACTTT. This translates into CAFSDRVGSPLHF.

This chain connects TRBV6-1 to TRBJ1-5; the D gene is possibly TRBD1 (5 bases). CDR3 length: 14 amino acids. Trimming stripped 5 bases from V and 5 bases from J, with 13 bases between. Germline V lookup: CDR1 MNHNS, CDR2 SASEGT. The DNA for the CDR3 is TGTGCCAGCAGTCAACAGGACGGGTATCAGCCCCAGCATTTT. It encodes CASSQQDGYQPQHF.

The chain recombines TRBV30 with TRBJ1-1; D might be TRBD1 (6 bases). The CDR3 extends over 14 amino acids. The V and J ends lost 2 bases and 1 base respectively, with 11 bases between them. Germline CDR1 reads GTSNPN; CDR2 reads SVGIG (reference sequence). Here the CDR3 DNA reads TGTGCCTGGAGTTTATGGGGGCGGAACACTGAAGCTTTCTTT. This translates into CAWSLWGRNTEAFF.

J is TRBJ1-1 and V is TRBV13; D uncertain. In germline, CDR1 is PRHDT, CDR2 FYEKMQ (reference sequence). Trimming removed 0 bases at V and 6 bases at J, with 11 bases between. The CDR3 is made up of 14 amino acids. In nucleotides, the CDR3 is TGTGCCAGCAGCTTAGGGAGGGCGGTCGCTGAAGCTTTCTTT. Translation gives CASSLGRAVAEAFF.